The sample holds a few counts of the clone carrying this T cell receptor (beta chain). What it binds is unknown. The data stem from a study of T cells after yellow fever vaccination. The CDR3 extends over 13 amino acids. Deletions cut 5 bases from V and 15 bases from J, with 20 bases between. Germline loops: CDR1 LGHNA, CDR2 YSLEER. Whole-study results and caveats: Peaking faster, on day 5 versus 15, the secondary response was nonetheless weaker. Just a small share of clonotypes turned up in the CD4 compartment as well as the CD8 compartment.

As TCR cDNA was made by 5'RACE template switching, a universal primer site and UMIs were added. Via MiXCR, TCRdb re-called the 5' RACE reads, giving one row per CDR3 protein. The table shows around 610,000 distinct CDR3 sequences, with roughly 14% occurring only once. The source is a man in his thirties or forties who received the YFV17D yellow fever vaccine. The sample here was PBMCs, taken on the day of the yellow fever booster vaccination. V usage is TRBV4-3 and J usage is TRBJ2-1; the D gene is possibly TRBD2 (6 bases). The CDR3 DNA sequence: TGCGCCAGCAGCGAAGGGGCGGGCCTAGCGCGGTTCTTC. Its protein product is CASSEGAGLARFF.